The next 19 T cell receptor beta chains were all read from a single sample in a study of regulatory T cells in long-lasting Graves disease. The TCR beta library used iRepertoire HTBI primers with Arm-PCR amplification of CDR3. MiXCR was run by TCRdb on the multiplex PCR reads, yielding one entry per CDR3 protein. The table records about 560,000 distinct CDR3 sequences, roughly 15% of them present only once. This sample's time point: newly diagnosed GD, antithyroid drugs for less than 3 months. Extracted PBMC RNA gave rise to the TCR library. A further study also used this sample, focusing on T cells in Graves' hyperthyroidism and ophthalmopathy.

The input for sequencing was peripheral blood mononuclear cells (PBMCs), taken at new diagnosis, from a patient treated with antithyroid drugs. All receptors come from a man aged 18 to 35 with Graves disease.

In this sample, this clonotype turned up once. A read error is likely here: a far larger clone is one base away. The chain recombines TRBV6-1 with TRBJ2-1; maybe TRBD1 (6 bases). Germline CDR1 MNHNS, CDR2 SASEGT. This CDR3 comprises 16 residues. This CDR3 is CASSQWGRQAYSEQFF. CDR3 DNA sequence: TGTGCCAGCAGCCAATGGGGGCGACAAGCCTACAGTGAGCAGTTCTTC.

This rearrangement joins TRBV11-2 to TRBJ2-1; no firm D call. V was pared by 0 bases and J by 9 bases, with 12 bases between. The CDR3 loop spans 14 amino acids. Germline V gene data show CDR1 as SGHAT and CDR2 as FQNNGV. CDR3 sequence (DNA): TGTGCCAGCAGCTTAGAAAGTGGGGTCGTTGAGCAGTTCTTC. The encoded protein is CASSLESGVVEQFF.

This clonotype appeared a few times. The chain has TRBV18 and TRBJ2-1; 11 bases are shared with TRBD2. Unmatched junction bases numbered 11, after V lost 6 bases and J lost 7 bases. Germline lookup yields CDR1 KGHSH and CDR2 LQKENI. The CDR3 has 16 residues. The CDR3 reads CASSPSLAGGLNEQFF. The CDR3 DNA is TGTGCCAGCTCCCCCAGTCTAGCGGGAGGTTTAAATGAGCAGTTCTTC.

This clonotype was counted between two and nine times. V is TRBV19 and J is TRBJ1-3, with a tentative D call TRBD1 (5 bases). V gave up 6 bases and J gave up 10 bases, with 19 bases separating them. The germline V gene has CDR1 LNHDA and CDR2 SQIVND (reference sequence). This CDR3 comprises 14 residues. Here the CDR3 DNA reads TGTGCCAGTAGCCTGGGGACTAGCGGGAAAACCATATATTTT. This gives the protein CASSLGTSGKTIYF.

This clonotype was counted at least ten times. The chain employs TRBV30 and TRBJ1-1; 7 bases line up with TRBD1. The CDR3 runs 16 residues. After removal of 2 bases from V and 1 base from J, the junction contained 10 bases not matched to a gene. The V gene's germline CDR1 is GTSNPN and CDR2 SVGIG (reference sequence). The CDR3 bases are TGTGCCTGGAGTCCTCAACCGGGACAGCGGAACACTGAAGCTTTCTTT. Encoded protein: CAWSPQPGQRNTEAFF.

CDR3 sequence: CSLGLANSYEQYF. The CDR3 coding sequence is TGCAGCCTTGGACTAGCGAACTCCTACGAGCAGTACTTC. This rearrangement joins TRBV20-1 to TRBJ2-7; TRBD2 agrees at 9 bases. This CDR3 has 13 amino acids. Per the germline V gene, CDR1 is DFQATT and CDR2 is SNEGSKA (reference sequence).

In this sample, this clonotype turned up many times. The V and J genes are TRBV7-2 and TRBJ2-3; TRBD2 agrees at 10 bases. The ends lost 9 bases at V and 0 bases at J; junction bases unmatched: 12. There are 17 residues in the CDR3. CDR1 and CDR2 from the germline V gene are SGHTA and FQGNSA. The CDR3 DNA reads TGTGCCAGACCCTTAAGTCCTAGCGGGAGCAGCACAGATACGCAGTATTTT. This sequence encodes CARPLSPSGSSTDTQYF.

The sample holds many counts of this clonotype. This chain joins TRBV11-2 and TRBJ2-1; the D is unclear. Trimming took 0 bases from V and 7 from J, leaving 4 bases between them. Germline values: CDR1 SGHAT, CDR2 FQNNGV. The CDR3 sequence is 12 residues long. CDR3 DNA: TGTGCCAGCAGCTTAGATAAGAATGAGCAGTTCTTC. Its translation: CASSLDKNEQFF.

The chain couples TRBV11-1 to TRBJ2-3; the match to TRBD2 covers 10 bases. The V and J ends lost 5 bases and 5 bases, in that order; junction bases with no gene match: 7. The CDR3 contains 15 residues. CDR1 and CDR2 (germline): SGHAT, FQDESV (reference sequence). The CDR3 DNA is TGTGCCAGCAGCACAGGGGCTAGCGGGGGAGATACGCAGTATTTT. Translation gives CASSTGASGGDTQYF.

The V call is TRBV20-1, the J call TRBJ1-4; D possibly corresponds to TRBD1 (6 bases). CDR3 length equals 14 residues. The germline V and J ends were trimmed by 3 bases and 7 bases, with 15 bases remaining between them. Germline V lookup: CDR1 DFQATT, CDR2 SNEGSKA (reference sequence). CDR3: CSASRPGGGEKLFF. As DNA, the CDR3 is TGCAGTGCTAGCCGTCCCGGGGGCGGTGAAAAACTGTTTTTT.

The chain uses TRBV5-4 and TRBJ2-4; 7 nucleotides line up with TRBD1. Germline-derived CDR1 and CDR2 are SGHNT and YYREEE (reference sequence). The CDR3 runs to 14 residues. J gave up 1 base and V 6 bases, and 4 bases lay outside the gene matches. This CDR3 reads CASTVQGAKNIQYF. The CDR3 region has the DNA TGTGCCAGCACCGTACAGGGGGCCAAAAACATTCAGTACTTC. Variable domain in full (rest from reference TRBV5-4 and TRBJ2-4): ETGVTQSPTHLIKTRGQQVTLRCSSQSGHNTVSWYQQALGQGPQFIFQYYREEENGRGNFPPRFSGLQFPNYSSELNVNALELDDSALYLCASTVQGAKNIQYFGAGTRLSVL.

This clonotype was counted ten times or more. The chain employs TRBV30 and TRBJ2-5, with a tentative D call TRBD2 (6 bases). The CDR3 totals 13 residues. In germline, CDR1 is GTSNPN, CDR2 SVGIG (reference sequence). Between the trimmed V and J ends, which lost 3 bases and 5 bases, there was a span of 13 bases. The CDR3 DNA follows: TGTGCCTGGAGCCTGGGGGGTATGGAGACCCAGTACTTC. It codes for CAWSLGGMETQYF.

The sample holds many counts of this clonotype. The chain recombines TRBV28 with TRBJ1-2; 7 nucleotides agree with TRBD1. The trim removed 6 bases at V and 3 bases at J, leaving 4 bases unmatched. CDR1 and CDR2 from the germline V gene are MDHEN and SYDVKM. The CDR3 extends over 13 amino acids. The DNA of the CDR3 is TGTGCCAGCAGCTCCGGACAGGACTATGGCTACACCTTC. Its translation: CASSSGQDYGYTF.

This clonotype was counted at least ten times. The rearrangement uses TRBV10-3 and TRBJ1-1; D possibly corresponds to TRBD1 (6 bases). The CDR3 spans 15 residues. The V end was cut by 1 base, the J end by 8 bases, with 17 bases between. Germline V gives CDR1 ENHRY, CDR2 SYGVKD. The CDR3 sequence: CAISELDTGTSEAFF. The CDR3, as DNA: TGTGCCATCAGTGAGTTGGACACAGGGACCAGCGAAGCTTTCTTT.

The chain couples TRBV7-9 to TRBJ2-7, with D tentatively TRBD1 (6 bases). The CDR3 covers 14 residues. V lost 6 bases, J lost 6 bases, and 18 bases lay in between. Germline V CDR1 and CDR2: SEHNR, FQNEAQ (reference sequence). The chain's CDR3 is CASRRDTGSGEQYF. The CDR3 bases are TGTGCCAGCAGAAGGGACACCGGCTCGGGCGAGCAGTACTTC.

The gene calls are TRBV29-1 and TRBJ2-1; 8 bases are shared with TRBD2. The CDR3 totals 15 residues. The germline V gene has CDR1 SQVTM and CDR2 ANQGSEA. The J segment lost 0 bases and the V segment lost 6 bases, leaving 7 bases of the junction unmatched. The CDR3 protein is CSVILAESSYNEQFF. CDR3 in DNA: TGCAGCGTCATACTAGCGGAGAGCTCCTACAATGAGCAGTTCTTC.

The V and J genes are TRBV24-1 and TRBJ2-7; 8 bases align to TRBD1. This CDR3 is built from 15 residues. V trimming: 7 bases; J trimming: 5 bases; junction bases outside the gene matches: 12. The germline CDR1 and CDR2 sequences are KGHDR and SFDVKD. CDR3 region: CATSPQGGVGDEQYF. Written as DNA, the CDR3 is TGTGCCACCAGCCCACAGGGGGGAGTTGGGGACGAGCAGTACTTC.

This clonotype occurred once. The chain recombines TRBV6-6 with TRBJ2-7; TRBD2 might be the D (6 bases). CDR1 MNHNY and CDR2 SVGAGI come from the germline V gene (reference sequence). The V and J ends lost 3 bases and 7 bases respectively, with 13 bases between them. The CDR3 spans 13 residues. The CDR3 is CASSYGGVGEQYF. For the CDR3, the DNA is TGTGCCAGCAGTTATGGAGGGGTTGGTGAGCAGTACTTC.

The chain recombines TRBV27 with TRBJ2-7; no clear D. With 5 bases removed from V and 2 bases from J, the gap between germline ends came to 10 bases. Germline-derived CDR1 and CDR2 are MNHEY and SMNVEV (reference sequence). This CDR3 has 13 residues. The DNA for the CDR3 is TGTGCCAGCAGTATAGGAGTCGCCTACGAGCAGTACTTC. It specifies CASSIGVAYEQYF.